This T cell receptor beta chain was recorded in a study of cytomegalovirus exposure and HLA in healthy donors. Study findings and constraints: According to reports, the classifier identified cytomegalovirus status with high specificity and sensitivity.

This clone occurred a few times. Its antigen remains unknown. The V gene's germline CDR1 is SGHTA and CDR2 FQGNSA. The CDR3 has 14 residues. V was trimmed by 6 bases and J by 5 bases, leaving 16 bases between them. Primers included in the PCR were 60 Vbeta and 13 Jbeta primers. Assay used: immunoSEQ multiplex PCR; TCRdb lists only in-frame clones, some missing. The sample holds around 300,000 clones, just over 70% seen once. This clonotype was sampled from a female donor in good health and CMV-seronegative. The chain uses TRBV7-2 and TRBJ2-5, with D perhaps TRBD2 (7 bases). Sequenced material: PBMCs. CDR3 DNA: TGTGCCAGCAGGCCTTATGGGGGGGCGGAGACCCAGTACTTC. This sequence encodes CASRPYGGAETQYF.